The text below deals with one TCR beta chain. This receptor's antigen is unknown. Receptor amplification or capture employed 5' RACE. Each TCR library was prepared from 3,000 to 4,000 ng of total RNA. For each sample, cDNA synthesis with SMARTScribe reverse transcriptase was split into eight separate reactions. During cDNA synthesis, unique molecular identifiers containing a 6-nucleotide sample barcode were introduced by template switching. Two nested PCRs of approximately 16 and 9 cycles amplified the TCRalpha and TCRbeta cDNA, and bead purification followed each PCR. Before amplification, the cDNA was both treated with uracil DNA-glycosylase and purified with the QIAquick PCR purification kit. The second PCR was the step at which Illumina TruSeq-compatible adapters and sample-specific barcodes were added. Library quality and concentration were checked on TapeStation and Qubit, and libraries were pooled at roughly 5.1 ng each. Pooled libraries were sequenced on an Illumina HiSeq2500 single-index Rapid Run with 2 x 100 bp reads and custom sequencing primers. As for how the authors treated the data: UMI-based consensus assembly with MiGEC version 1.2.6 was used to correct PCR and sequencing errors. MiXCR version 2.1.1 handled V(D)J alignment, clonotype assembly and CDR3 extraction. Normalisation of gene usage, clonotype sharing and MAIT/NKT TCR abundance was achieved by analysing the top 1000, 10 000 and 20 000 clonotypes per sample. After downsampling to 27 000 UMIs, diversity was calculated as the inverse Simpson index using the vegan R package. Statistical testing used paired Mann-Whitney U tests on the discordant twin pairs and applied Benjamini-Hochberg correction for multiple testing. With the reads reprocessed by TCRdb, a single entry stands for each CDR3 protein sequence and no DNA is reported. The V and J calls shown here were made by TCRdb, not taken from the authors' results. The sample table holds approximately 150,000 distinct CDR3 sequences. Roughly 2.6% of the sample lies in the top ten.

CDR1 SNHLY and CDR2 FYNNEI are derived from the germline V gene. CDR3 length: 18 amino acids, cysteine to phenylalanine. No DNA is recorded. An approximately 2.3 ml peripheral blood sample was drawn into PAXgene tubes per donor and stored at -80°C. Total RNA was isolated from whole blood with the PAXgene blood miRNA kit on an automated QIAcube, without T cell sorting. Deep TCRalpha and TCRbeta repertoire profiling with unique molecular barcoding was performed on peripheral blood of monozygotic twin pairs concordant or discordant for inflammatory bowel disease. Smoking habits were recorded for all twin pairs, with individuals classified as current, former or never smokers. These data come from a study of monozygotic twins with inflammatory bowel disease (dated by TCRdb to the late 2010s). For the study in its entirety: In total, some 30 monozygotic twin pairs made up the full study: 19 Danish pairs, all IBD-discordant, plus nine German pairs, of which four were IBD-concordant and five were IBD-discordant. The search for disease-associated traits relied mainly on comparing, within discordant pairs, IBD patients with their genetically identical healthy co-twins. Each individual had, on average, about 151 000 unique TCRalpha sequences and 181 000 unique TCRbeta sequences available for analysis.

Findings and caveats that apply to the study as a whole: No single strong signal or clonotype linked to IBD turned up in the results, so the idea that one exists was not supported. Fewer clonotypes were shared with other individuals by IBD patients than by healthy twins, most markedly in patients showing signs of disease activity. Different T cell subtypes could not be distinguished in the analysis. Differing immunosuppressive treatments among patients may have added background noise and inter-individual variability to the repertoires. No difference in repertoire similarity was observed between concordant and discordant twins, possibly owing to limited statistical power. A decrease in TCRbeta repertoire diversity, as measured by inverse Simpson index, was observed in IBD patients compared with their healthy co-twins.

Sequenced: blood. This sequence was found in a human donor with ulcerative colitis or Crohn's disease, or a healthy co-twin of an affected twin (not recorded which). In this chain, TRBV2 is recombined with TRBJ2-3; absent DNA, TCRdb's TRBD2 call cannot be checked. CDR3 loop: CASSDATSGRANSDTQYF.